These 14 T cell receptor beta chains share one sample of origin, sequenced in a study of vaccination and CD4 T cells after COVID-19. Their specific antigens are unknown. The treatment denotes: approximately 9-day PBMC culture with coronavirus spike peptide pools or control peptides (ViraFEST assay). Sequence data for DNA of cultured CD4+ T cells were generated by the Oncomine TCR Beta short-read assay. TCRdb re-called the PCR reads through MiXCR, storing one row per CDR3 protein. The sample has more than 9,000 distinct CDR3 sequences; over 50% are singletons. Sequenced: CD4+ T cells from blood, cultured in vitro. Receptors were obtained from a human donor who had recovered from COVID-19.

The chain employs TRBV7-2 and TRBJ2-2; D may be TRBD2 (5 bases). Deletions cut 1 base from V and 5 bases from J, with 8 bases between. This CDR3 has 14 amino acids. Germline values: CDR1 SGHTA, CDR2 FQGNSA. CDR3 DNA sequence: TGTGCCAGCAGCTTAGGGACTTTTACCGGGGAGCTGTTTTTT. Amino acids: CASSLGTFTGELFF.

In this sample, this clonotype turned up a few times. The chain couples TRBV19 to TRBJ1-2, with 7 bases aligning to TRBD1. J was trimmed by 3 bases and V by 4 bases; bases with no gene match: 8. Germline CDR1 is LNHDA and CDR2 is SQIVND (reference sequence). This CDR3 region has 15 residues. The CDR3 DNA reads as TGTGCCAGTAGTACGACAGGGTTTAACGACTATGGCTACACCTTC. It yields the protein CASSTTGFNDYGYTF.

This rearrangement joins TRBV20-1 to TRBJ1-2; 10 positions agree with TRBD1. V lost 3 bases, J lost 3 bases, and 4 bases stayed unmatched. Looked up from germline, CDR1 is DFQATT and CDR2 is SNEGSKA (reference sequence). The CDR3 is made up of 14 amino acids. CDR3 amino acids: CSASKTGGDYGYTF. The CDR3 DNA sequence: TGCAGTGCTAGCAAGACAGGGGGCGACTATGGCTACACCTTC.

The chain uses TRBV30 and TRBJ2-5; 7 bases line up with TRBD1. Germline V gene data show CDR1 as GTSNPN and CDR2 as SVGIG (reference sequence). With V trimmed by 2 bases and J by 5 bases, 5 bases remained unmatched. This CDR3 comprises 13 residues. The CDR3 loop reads CAWSTTGFETQYF. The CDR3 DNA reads TGTGCCTGGAGTACGACAGGGTTCGAGACCCAGTACTTC.

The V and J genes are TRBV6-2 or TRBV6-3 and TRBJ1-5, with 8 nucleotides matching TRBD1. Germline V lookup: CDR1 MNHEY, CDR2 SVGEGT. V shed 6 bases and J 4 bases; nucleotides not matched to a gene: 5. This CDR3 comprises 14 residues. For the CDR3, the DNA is TGTGCCAGCAGCCTCGACAGGGGTAATCAGCCCCAGCATTTT. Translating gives CASSLDRGNQPQHF.

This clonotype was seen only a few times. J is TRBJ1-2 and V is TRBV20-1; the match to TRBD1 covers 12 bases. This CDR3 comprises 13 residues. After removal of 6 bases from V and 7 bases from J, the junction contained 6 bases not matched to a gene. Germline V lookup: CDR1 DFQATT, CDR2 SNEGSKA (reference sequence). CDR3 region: CSASRDRGPGYTF. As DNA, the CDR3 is TGCAGTGCAAGCCGGGACAGGGGGCCTGGCTACACCTTC.

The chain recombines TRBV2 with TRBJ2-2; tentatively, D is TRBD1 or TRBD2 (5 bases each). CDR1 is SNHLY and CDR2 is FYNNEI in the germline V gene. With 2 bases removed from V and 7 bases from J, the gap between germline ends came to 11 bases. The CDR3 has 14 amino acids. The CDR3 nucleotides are TGTGCCAGCAGTGAAACCAGGGCGGGCGGGGAGCTGTTTTTT. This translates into CASSETRAGGELFF.

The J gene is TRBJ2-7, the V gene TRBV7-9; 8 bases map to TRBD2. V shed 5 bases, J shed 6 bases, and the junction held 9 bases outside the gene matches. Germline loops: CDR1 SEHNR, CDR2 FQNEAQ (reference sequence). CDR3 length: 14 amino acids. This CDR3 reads CASSRTGGSIEQYF. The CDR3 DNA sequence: TGTGCCAGCAGCCGGACGGGGGGGTCAATCGAGCAGTACTTC.

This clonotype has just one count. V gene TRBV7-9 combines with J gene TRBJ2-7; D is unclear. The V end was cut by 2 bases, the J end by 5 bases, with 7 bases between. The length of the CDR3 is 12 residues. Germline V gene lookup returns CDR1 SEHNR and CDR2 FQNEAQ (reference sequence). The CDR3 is CASSLSRDEQYF. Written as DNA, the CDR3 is TGTGCCAGCAGCTTAAGTAGAGACGAGCAGTACTTC.

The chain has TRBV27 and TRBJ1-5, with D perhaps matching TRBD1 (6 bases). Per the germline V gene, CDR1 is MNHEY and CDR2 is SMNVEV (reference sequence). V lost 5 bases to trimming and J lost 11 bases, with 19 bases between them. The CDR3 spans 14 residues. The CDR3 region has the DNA TGTGCCAGCAGTCAACAGGGCCCTTTCGATTCCCAGCATTTT. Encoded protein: CASSQQGPFDSQHF.

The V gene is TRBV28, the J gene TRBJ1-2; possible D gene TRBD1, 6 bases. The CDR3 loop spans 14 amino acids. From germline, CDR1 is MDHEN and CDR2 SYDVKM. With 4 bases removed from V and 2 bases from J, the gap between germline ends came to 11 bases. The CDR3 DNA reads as TGTGCCAGCAGTTGGGGGCGAACAAACTATGGCTACACCTTC. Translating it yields CASSWGRTNYGYTF.

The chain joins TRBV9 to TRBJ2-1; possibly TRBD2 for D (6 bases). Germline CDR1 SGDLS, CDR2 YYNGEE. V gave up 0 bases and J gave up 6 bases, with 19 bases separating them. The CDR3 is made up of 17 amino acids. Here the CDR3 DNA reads TGTGCCAGCAGCGTAGGGGCTAGCGTCGTAACTAGCAATGAGCAGTTCTTC. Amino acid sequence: CASSVGASVVTSNEQFF.

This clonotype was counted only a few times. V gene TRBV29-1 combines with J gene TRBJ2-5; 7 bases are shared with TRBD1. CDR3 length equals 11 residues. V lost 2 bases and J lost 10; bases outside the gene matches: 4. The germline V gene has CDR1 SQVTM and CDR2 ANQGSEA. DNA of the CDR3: TGCAGCGTTGAAAAGGGACAGAACCAGTACTTC. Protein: CSVEKGQNQYF.

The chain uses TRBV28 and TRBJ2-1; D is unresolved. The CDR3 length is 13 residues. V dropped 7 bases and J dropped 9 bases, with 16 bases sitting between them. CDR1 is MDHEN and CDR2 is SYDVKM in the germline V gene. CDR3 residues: CASTAPTPREQFF. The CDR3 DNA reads TGTGCCAGCACTGCCCCTACGCCTCGTGAGCAGTTCTTC.